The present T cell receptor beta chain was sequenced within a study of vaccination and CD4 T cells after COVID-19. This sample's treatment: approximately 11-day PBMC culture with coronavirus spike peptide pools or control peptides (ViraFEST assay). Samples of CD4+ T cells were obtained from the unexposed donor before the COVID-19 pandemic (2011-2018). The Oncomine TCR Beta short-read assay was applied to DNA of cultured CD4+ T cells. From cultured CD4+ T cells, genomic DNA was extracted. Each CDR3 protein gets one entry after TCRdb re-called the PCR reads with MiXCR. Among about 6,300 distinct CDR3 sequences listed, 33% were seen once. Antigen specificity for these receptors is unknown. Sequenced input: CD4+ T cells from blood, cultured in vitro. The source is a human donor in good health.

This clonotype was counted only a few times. This CDR3 is CSARQGGLANTGELFF. Here the CDR3 DNA reads TGCAGTGCCCGACAGGGGGGACTCGCGAACACCGGGGAGCTGTTTTTT. The V and J genes are TRBV20-1 and TRBJ2-2, with 9 bases identical to TRBD1. CDR3 size: 16 residues. CDR1 and CDR2 from the germline V gene are DFQATT and SNEGSKA (reference sequence). After removal of 6 bases from V and 0 bases from J, the junction contained 8 bases not matched to a gene.